This T cell receptor (beta chain) was obtained from a study of cytomegalovirus exposure and HLA in healthy donors. The CDR3 contains 16 residues. With V trimmed by 5 bases and J by 2 bases, 7 bases remained unmatched. CDR1 and CDR2 (germline): SEHNR, FQNEAQ (reference sequence). In the PCR, 60 Vbeta and 13 Jbeta primers were used. TCRdb's table, derived via immunoSEQ multiplex PCR, lists solely in-frame clones and lacks some. The sample consists of around 67,000 clones, about 84% of them appearing once. The source material was PBMCs. The source of this sequence is a man aged 18-30 years in good health and CMV-seropositive. The chain carries TRBV7-9 and TRBJ2-7, with 12 nucleotides matching TRBD2. CDR3 sequence reads: CASSGETSGGAYEQYF. In DNA form, the CDR3 reads TGTGCCAGCAGCGGTGAGACTAGCGGGGGTGCCTACGAGCAGTACTTC.